These 26 T cell receptor beta chains came from one sample sequenced in a study of persistence of HIV-infected CD4 T cells. The immunoSEQ assay was version 4, run in survey mode. The table came from immunoSEQ multiplex PCR; TCRdb's copy has only in-frame clones and leaves some out. The table lists 30,000 or so clones, roughly 80% of them singletons. No antigen has been assigned to these receptors. Cells were stimulated with overlapping HIV-1 Gag 15-mer peptides. Sorted nonresponding memory CD4+ T cells were CD40L-negative, CD69-negative, CD45RO-high. Sequenced here: CD4+ T cells sorted from PBMCs after roughly 17-hour stimulation, sampled from a patient who received antiretroviral therapy. These receptors originate from an adult woman with HIV who was CMV-seropositive.

This clone has just one count. This chain uses TRBV7-2 with TRBJ2-1, with TRBD1 identical over 11 bases. CDR1 and CDR2 from the germline V gene are SGHTA and FQGNSA. V dropped 0 bases and J dropped 2; count of bases not matched to a gene: 3. The CDR3 length is 17 residues. CDR3 DNA sequence: TGTGCCAGCAGCTTAGCGCGGGGACAGGGGGCCTACAATGAGCAGTTCTTC. Translation: CASSLARGQGAYNEQFF.

The V gene is TRBV11-1, the J gene TRBJ1-2, with D unclear. CDR1 and CDR2 (germline): SGHAT, FQDESV (reference sequence). The length of the CDR3 is 13 residues. The germline V and J ends were trimmed by 5 bases and 2 bases, with 9 bases remaining between them. The CDR3 nucleotides are TGTGCCAGCAGCCCTGCCTCGAACTATGGCTACACCTTC. The encoded protein is CASSPASNYGYTF.

The chain has TRBV19 and TRBJ1-1; 10 bases line up with TRBD1. CDR1 and CDR2 (germline): LNHDA, SQIVND (reference sequence). V trimming: 7 bases; J trimming: 1 base; junction bases outside the gene matches: 3. The CDR3 has 14 residues. For the CDR3, the DNA is TGTGCCAGTACTCGACAGGGGGCGAACACTGAAGCTTTCTTT. This translates into CASTRQGANTEAFF.

CDR3 sequence reads: CASSALAGGQLEQYF. Written as DNA, the CDR3 is TGTGCCAGCAGCGCCTTAGCGGGAGGTCAGTTAGAGCAGTACTTC. V and J are TRBV7-2 and TRBJ2-7; 10 bases are a match to TRBD2. V dropped 5 bases and J dropped 7; count of bases not matched to a gene: 11. This CDR3 has 15 residues. The germline CDR1 and CDR2 sequences are SGHTA and FQGNSA. Drawing the rest from reference TRBV7-2 and TRBJ2-7, the complete variable domain is GAGVSQSPSNKVTEKGKDVELRCDPISGHTALYWYRQSLGQGLEFLIYFQGNSAPDKSGLPSDRFSAERTGGSVSTLTIQRTQQEDSAVYLCASSALAGGQLEQYFGPGTRLTVT.

This clone was found a few times. The rearrangement uses TRBV3-1 (or the pseudogene TRBV3-2) and TRBJ1-6, with TRBD1 identical over 8 bases. CDR3 length: 15 amino acids. The germline V gene has CDR1 LGHDT and CDR2 YNNKEL (reference sequence). Trimming at V came to 5 bases and at J to 10 bases, leaving 10 bases not matched to a gene. CDR3 loop: CASSAHRGGESPLHF. CDR3 coding DNA: TGTGCCAGCAGCGCTCACAGGGGGGGAGAATCACCCCTCCACTTT.

The genes are TRBV11-3 and TRBJ2-1; no definite D call. Germline values: CDR1 SGHNT, CDR2 YENEEA. The CDR3 extends over 16 amino acids. Between the trimmed V and J ends, which lost 5 bases and 7 bases, there was a span of 21 bases. CDR3 coding DNA: TGTGCCAGCAGCAACGATGGCCCTCATATGCGGAATGAGCAGTTCTTC. Its translation: CASSNDGPHMRNEQFF.

This sequence joins TRBV5-8 and TRBJ2-4; possible D gene TRBD2, 5 bases. V lost 6 bases and J 0 bases, leaving 7 bases between the germline ends. The CDR3 contains 13 residues. Germline CDR1 SGHTS, CDR2 YDEGEE. In DNA form, the CDR3 reads TGTGCCAGCACGAGGGTAGCCAAAAACATTCAGTACTTC. It encodes CASTRVAKNIQYF.

In nucleotides, the CDR3 is TGCGCCAGCAGCGCGGGACTAGCGGGAGCGGGGACAGATACGCAGTATTTT. It yields the protein CASSAGLAGAGTDTQYF. V gene TRBV5-1 combines with J gene TRBJ2-3; 14 bases line up with TRBD2. Germline CDR1 and CDR2: SGHRS and YFSETQ. Losses at the gene ends were 4 bases for V and 3 bases for J; bases not matched to a gene: 7. The CDR3 totals 17 residues. The whole variable domain, remainder taken from reference TRBV5-1 and TRBJ2-3, is KAGVTQTPRYLIKTRGQQVTLSCSPISGHRSVSWYQQTPGQGLQFLFEYFSETQRNKGNFPGRFSGRQFSNSRSEMNVSTLELGDSALYLCASSAGLAGAGTDTQYFGPGTRLTVL.

The chain carries TRBV5-1 and TRBJ2-3; tentative D call: TRBD2 (6 bases). Germline V gene sequence: CDR1 SGHRS, CDR2 YFSETQ. The V and J ends lost 7 bases and 1 base respectively, with 16 bases between them. This CDR3 has 15 amino acids. The CDR3 reads CASGTLGLGTDTQYF. In DNA form, the CDR3 reads TGCGCCAGCGGGACTTTGGGCCTCGGCACAGATACGCAGTATTTT.

The gene calls are TRBV7-9 and TRBJ2-7, with a weak D call TRBD1 (6 bases). Between the trimmed V and J ends, which lost 5 bases and 5 bases, there was a span of 19 bases. The CDR3 loop spans 15 amino acids. Germline values: CDR1 SEHNR, CDR2 FQNEAQ (reference sequence). The CDR3 sequence is CASSLLGHLGDEQYF. CDR3 nucleotides: TGTGCCAGCAGCCTACTGGGACATCTGGGGGACGAGCAGTACTTC.

The J gene is TRBJ1-1, the V gene TRBV9; D remains ambiguous. V lost 0 bases, J lost 0 bases, and 6 bases lay in between. Germline lookup yields CDR1 SGDLS and CDR2 YYNGEE. This CDR3 is 14 amino acids long. The CDR3 coding sequence is TGTGCCAGCAGCGTAGGGAATATGAACACTGAAGCTTTCTTT. Translated: CASSVGNMNTEAFF.

V usage is TRBV2 and J usage is TRBJ2-1; possible D gene TRBD2, 6 bases. The ends were cut back, 6 bases at V and 9 bases at J, with 15 bases in the middle. The CDR3 extends over 13 amino acids. Germline-derived CDR1 and CDR2 are SNHLY and FYNNEI. The CDR3 loop is CASSLLAAAEQFF. The CDR3 coding sequence is TGTGCCAGCAGCTTACTAGCAGCGGCTGAGCAGTTCTTC.

The chain employs TRBV12-3 or TRBV12-4 and TRBJ1-1; unclear D gene. The V end was cut by 1 base, the J end by 1 base, with 4 bases between. CDR3 length: 13 amino acids. The chain's CDR3 is CASSLGGNTEAFF. CDR3 DNA: TGTGCCAGCAGTTTAGGCGGGAACACTGAAGCTTTCTTT.

V is TRBV6-6 and J is TRBJ1-5; 7 bases align to TRBD1. V was clipped by 5 bases and J by 7 bases; unmatched bases: 8. Germline lookup yields CDR1 MNHNY and CDR2 SVGAGI (reference sequence). The CDR3 spans 14 residues. The CDR3 DNA is TGTGCCAGCAGTCTGACAGGGACGGGACAGCCCCAGCATTTT. Protein: CASSLTGTGQPQHF.

V usage is TRBV9 and J usage is TRBJ1-1; D is undetermined. The germline V gene has CDR1 SGDLS and CDR2 YYNGEE. This CDR3 is 15 amino acids long. V lost 0 bases and J lost 0, with 9 bases in between. The CDR3 protein is CASSVGSGMNTEAFF. For the CDR3, the DNA is TGTGCCAGCAGCGTAGGAAGTGGGATGAACACTGAAGCTTTCTTT. The variable domain in full, completed from reference TRBV9 and TRBJ1-1, reads DSGVTQTPKHLITATGQRVTLRCSPRSGDLSVYWYQQSLDQGLQFLIQYYNGEERAKGNILERFSAQQFPDLHSELNLSSLELGDSALYFCASSVGSGMNTEAFFGQGTRLTVV.

The DNA for the CDR3 is TGCGCCAGCAGCGACACAGGGGGCGCGGGCGAGCAGTACTTC. Its translation: CASSDTGGAGEQYF. The chain combines TRBV5-1 with TRBJ2-7; 9 positions agree with TRBD1. Germline trimming cut 4 bases from V and 6 bases from J; bases unmatched to any gene: 8. Germline V gene data show CDR1 as SGHRS and CDR2 as YFSETQ. The CDR3 extends over 14 amino acids.

V is TRBV5-1 and J is TRBJ1-3; possibly TRBD1 for D (6 bases). This CDR3 region has 16 residues. The V end lost 0 bases, the J end lost 2 bases, and 12 bases lay between the germline ends. CDR1 is SGHRS and CDR2 is YFSETQ in the germline V gene. The CDR3 DNA is TGCGCCAGCAGCTTGGACAGGGTCAGGACTGGAAACACCATATATTTT. Translating it yields CASSLDRVRTGNTIYF.

The chain employs TRBV24-1 and TRBJ2-6; D perhaps matches TRBD2 (5 bases). The CDR3 spans 16 residues. The germline gives CDR1 KGHDR, CDR2 SFDVKD. V lost 3 bases to trimming and J lost 0 bases, with 8 bases between them. As DNA, the CDR3 is TGTGCCACCAGTGATGATGGAGGCTCTGGGGCCAACGTCCTGACTTTC. Amino acids: CATSDDGGSGANVLTF.

The genes are TRBV28 and TRBJ1-5; no clear D gene. Germline V gene sequence: CDR1 MDHEN, CDR2 SYDVKM. This CDR3 has 14 residues. Trimming pared 5 bases from V and 7 bases from J, leaving 15 bases between. CDR3 bases: TGTGCCAGCAGTCACCCCAGAGGGAGGCAGCCCCAGCATTTT. Amino acid sequence: CASSHPRGRQPQHF.

This chain joins TRBV7-2 and TRBJ2-1; 9 bases line up with TRBD2. Germline CDR1 is SGHTA and CDR2 is FQGNSA. J lost 9 bases, V lost 0 bases, and 9 bases had no gene match. CDR3 length equals 16 residues. As DNA, the CDR3 is TGTGCCAGCAGCTTAGCGGGGCTAGCGGGAATGAGTGAGCAGTTCTTC. It encodes CASSLAGLAGMSEQFF. Variable domain in full (rest from reference TRBV7-2 and TRBJ2-1): GAGVSQSPSNKVTEKGKDVELRCDPISGHTALYWYRQSLGQGLEFLIYFQGNSAPDKSGLPSDRFSAERTGGSVSTLTIQRTQQEDSAVYLCASSLAGLAGMSEQFFGPGTRLTVL.

The chain recombines TRBV15 with TRBJ2-7; TRBD1 matches 9 bases. The CDR3 sequence is 16 residues long. With V trimmed by 5 bases and J by 3 bases, 11 bases remained unmatched. Germline lookup yields CDR1 LNHNV and CDR2 YYDKDF (reference sequence). The CDR3: CATSALSGQGGYEQYF. CDR3 in DNA: TGTGCCACCAGCGCCCTCTCGGGACAGGGTGGCTACGAGCAGTACTTC.

The chain carries TRBV7-3 and TRBJ1-1, with a tentative D call TRBD1 (6 bases). The CDR3 consists of 16 residues. CDR1 is SGHTA and CDR2 is FQGTGA in the germline V gene. Trimming cost V 3 bases and J 1 base, with 15 bases left between them. CDR3 nucleotide sequence: TGTGCCAGCAGCTTCCGACCATCGACAGGGAACACTGAAGCTTTCTTT. It codes for CASSFRPSTGNTEAFF.

This clone is a singleton in its sample. V gene TRBV7-2 combines with J gene TRBJ2-5; tentative D call: TRBD2 (6 bases). CDR1 is SGHTA and CDR2 is FQGNSA in the germline V gene. With 0 bases removed from V and 2 bases from J, the gap between germline ends came to 7 bases. This CDR3 has 14 residues. The CDR3 reads CASSLARGQETQYF. In DNA, the CDR3 is TGTGCCAGCAGCTTAGCGCGGGGACAAGAGACCCAGTACTTC.

V is TRBV30 and J is TRBJ2-2, with 7 bases fitting TRBD2. Trimming cost V 2 bases and J 8 bases; bases outside gene matches: 14. This CDR3 spans 16 amino acids. Germline values: CDR1 GTSNPN, CDR2 SVGIG (reference sequence). Here the CDR3 reads CAWSFTGTTDVGELFF. The DNA of the CDR3 is TGTGCCTGGAGTTTCACCGGGACTACCGATGTGGGGGAGCTGTTTTTT. The variable domain in full, completed from reference TRBV30 and TRBJ2-2, reads SQTIHQWPATLVQPVGSPLSLECTVEGTSNPNLYWYRQAAGRGLQLLFYSVGIGQISSEVPQNLSASRPQDRQFILSSKKLLLSDSGFYLCAWSFTGTTDVGELFFGEGSRLTVL.

The count of this clone is one. The gene calls are TRBV12-3 or TRBV12-4 and TRBJ1-2; D unclear. CDR3 length equals 11 residues. Trimming shortened V by 8 bases and J by 8 bases, and 12 bases separated the two germline ends. The CDR3, as DNA: TGTGCCAGCCGAAAGTCAAGCGGCTACACCTTC. This codes for CASRKSSGYTF.

The V gene is TRBV28, the J gene TRBJ2-7, with D maybe TRBD2 (6 bases). CDR1 and CDR2 (germline): MDHEN, SYDVKM. The CDR3 contains 14 residues. The ends were cut back, 5 bases at V and 3 bases at J, with 14 bases in the middle. Written as DNA, the CDR3 is TGTGCCAGCAGTACCATGACTAGAATCTACGAGCAGTACTTC. Its protein is CASSTMTRIYEQYF.